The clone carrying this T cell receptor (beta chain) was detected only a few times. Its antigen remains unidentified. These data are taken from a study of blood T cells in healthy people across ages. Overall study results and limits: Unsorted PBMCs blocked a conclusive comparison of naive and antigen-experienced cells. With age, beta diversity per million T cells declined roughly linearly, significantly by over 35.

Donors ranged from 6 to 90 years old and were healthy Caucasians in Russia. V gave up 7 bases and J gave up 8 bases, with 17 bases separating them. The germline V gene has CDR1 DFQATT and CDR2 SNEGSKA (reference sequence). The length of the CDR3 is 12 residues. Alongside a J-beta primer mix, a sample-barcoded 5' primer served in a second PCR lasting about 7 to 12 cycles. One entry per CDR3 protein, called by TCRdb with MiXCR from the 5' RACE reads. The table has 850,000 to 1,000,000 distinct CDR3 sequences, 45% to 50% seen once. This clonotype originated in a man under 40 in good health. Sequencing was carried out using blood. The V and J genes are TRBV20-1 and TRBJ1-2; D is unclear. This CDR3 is CSVNTRKGGYTF. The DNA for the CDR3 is TGCAGTGTCAACACGAGGAAGGGAGGCTACACCTTC.